This TCR beta chain was identified during a study of T cells in Graves' hyperthyroidism and ophthalmopathy. On the study more broadly: Peripheral blood was collected at initial diagnosis, before any treatment.

Study-wide results and caveats: Median prediction lead before ophthalmopathy onset was 6 to 8 months with the model.

This clonotype showed up many times. As yet, its antigen is unknown. Amplified TCR beta CDR3 regions derived from RNA transcripts. Using the HTBI primer set, a first-round RT-PCR was run on the TCR CDR3. TCRdb re-called the multiplex PCR reads through MiXCR, storing one row per CDR3 protein. The sample contains 400,000 to 550,000 distinct CDR3 sequences, around 15% of which appear only once. CDR1 is MNHEY, CDR2 SMNVEV, per germline (reference sequence). V lost 5 bases to trimming and J lost 2 bases, with 10 bases between them. There are 13 residues in the CDR3. The sample consisted of blood. This chain connects TRBV27 to TRBJ2-7, with D perhaps TRBD2 (5 bases). The clonotype originates from a woman between 18 and 29 years old with Graves' hyperthyroidism. The CDR3 here is CASSPGSAYEQYV. DNA of the CDR3: TGTGCCAGCAGTCCGGGGTCAGCCTACGAGCAGTACGTC.